The 6 T cell receptor beta chains below were found in one sample sequenced in a study of CD8 T cells in ankylosing spondylitis. Each CDR3 protein is one row after TCRdb ran MiXCR on the 5' RACE reads. Of fewer than 250,000 distinct CDR3 sequences detected, 10% to 13% appear once; the ten largest clones hold under 25%. Sample: blood, either unsorted or a sorted T cell fraction (not recorded which). The receptors derive from a male donor with ankylosing spondylitis or in good health (not recorded which).

This clonotype was seen many times. The chain couples TRBV7-2 to TRBJ2-1; perhaps TRBD2 as D (7 bases). Per the germline V gene, CDR1 is SGHTA and CDR2 is FQGNSA. The CDR3 spans 15 residues. Trimming removed 1 base from V and 5 bases from J, with 12 bases in between. The CDR3 DNA reads as TGTGCCAGCAGCTTAGACGGGGGGCCTCACAATGAGCAGTTCTTC. Residues: CASSLDGGPHNEQFF.

This clonotype was seen many times. This chain uses TRBV10-3 with TRBJ2-7; perhaps TRBD1 as D (5 bases). V was shortened by 0 bases and J by 4 bases, with 13 bases between the two germline ends. The germline gives CDR1 ENHRY, CDR2 SYGVKD. This CDR3 has 15 amino acids. CDR3 DNA: TGTGCCATCAGTGAGTCGGAACAGGTTACTTACGAGCAGTACTTC. Protein product: CAISESEQVTYEQYF.

This clonotype appeared many times. V gene TRBV5-1 combines with J gene TRBJ2-5; D unclear. The CDR3 is made up of 12 amino acids. V was pared by 4 bases and J by 4 bases, with 8 bases between. Germline CDR1 is SGHRS and CDR2 is YFSETQ. CDR3 DNA sequence: TGCGCCAGCAGCATAGAAAGAGAGACCCAGTACTTC. Protein product: CASSIERETQYF.

The chain combines TRBV6-1 with TRBJ1-5; a possible D gene is TRBD1 (5 bases). CDR1 and CDR2 from the germline V gene are MNHNS and SASEGT. V lost 7 bases to trimming and J lost 4 bases, with 14 bases between them. This CDR3 has 14 amino acids. The CDR3, as DNA: TGTGCCAGCACCAACTCGGGGGGGAATCAGCCCCAGCATTTT. Protein sequence: CASTNSGGNQPQHF.

In this sample, this clonotype turned up a few times. The J gene is TRBJ1-2, the V gene TRBV27, with 10 bases that match TRBD1. V lost 5 bases, J lost 3 bases, and 6 bases stayed unmatched. CDR3 length: 15 amino acids. The germline CDR1 and CDR2 sequences are MNHEY and SMNVEV (reference sequence). CDR3 protein: CASSPRQGADYGYTF. The CDR3 coding sequence is TGTGCCAGCAGTCCGAGACAGGGGGCGGACTATGGCTACACCTTC.

J is TRBJ1-4 and V is TRBV12-3 or TRBV12-4; TRBD1 aligns across 7 bases. The CDR3 has 14 residues. V lost 3 bases, J lost 7 bases, and 5 bases stayed unmatched. DNA of the CDR3: TGTGCCAGCAGTTTTGGCCAGGGGGGTGAAAAACTGTTTTTT. It specifies CASSFGQGGEKLFF.